This T cell receptor (beta chain) comes out of a study of blood T cell repertoires in COVID-19. About the research overall: Spain, Italy and the United States supplied samples that represented acute and convalescent COVID-19. Sources were T cells, B-cell-depleted T cells, or PBMCs; the material itself was cDNA or gDNA.

Per the original data handling: Amplification with reference gene primers provided the estimates of nucleated cell counts. The protocol was immunoSEQ multiplex PCR, while the TCRdb copy is restricted to in-frame clones and leaves out a portion. For V, J and clone size, that table is used; D and trimming come from the DNA. This table holds approximately 230,000 clones, roughly 89% found once. The material sequenced was peripheral blood. This TCR came from a young man who had recovered from COVID-19.

This chain's CDR3 is CASSWDRGTNEKLFF. The DNA of the CDR3 is TGTGCCAGCAGCTGGGACAGGGGAACTAATGAAAAACTGTTTTTT. This chain joins TRBV5-4 and TRBJ1-4, with 10 bases that match TRBD1. The J segment lost 1 base and the V segment lost 3 bases, leaving 0 bases of the junction unmatched. The CDR3 runs to 15 residues. The germline CDR1 and CDR2 sequences are SGHNT and YYREEE (reference sequence).